A single sample is the source of the 22 T cell receptor beta chains below, sequenced in a study of regulatory T cells in long-lasting Graves disease. Time point given: persistent/refractory GD, antithyroid drugs over 5 years with positive TRAb. Making the TCR library involved RNA that had been extracted from PBMCs. Combining iRepertoire HTBI primers with Arm-PCR of CDR3 regions, the authors built TCR beta libraries. TCRdb used MiXCR to reprocess the multiplex PCR reads, holding one entry per CDR3 protein. The sample yields fewer than 600,000 distinct CDR3 sequences, 20% to 25% seen once. Source: peripheral blood mononuclear cells (PBMCs), taken when the disease was refractory, from a patient treated with antithyroid drugs. The receptors originated from a female donor with Graves disease.

V gene TRBV20-1 combines with J gene TRBJ2-4; D is uncertain. Trimming removed 6 bases at V and 3 bases at J, with 15 bases between. The CDR3 is made up of 14 amino acids. Germline V gene data show CDR1 as DFQATT and CDR2 as SNEGSKA (reference sequence). The CDR3 protein is CSARMPDGKNIQYF. Here the CDR3 DNA reads TGCAGTGCCCGAATGCCCGATGGCAAAAACATTCAGTACTTC.

In this sample, this clonotype turned up a few times. The V gene is TRBV6-5, the J gene TRBJ2-7; 13 positions match TRBD2. Losses at the gene ends were 2 bases for V and 1 base for J; bases not matched to a gene: 2. This CDR3 contains 16 residues. The germline V gene has CDR1 MNHEY and CDR2 SVGAGI. The CDR3 DNA sequence: TGTGCCAGCAGTTACCGGGGACTAGCGGGATCCTACGAGCAGTACTTC. It encodes CASSYRGLAGSYEQYF.

This clonotype was detected ten times or more. The rearrangement joins TRBV28 to TRBJ1-5; D call uncertain. CDR1 and CDR2 (germline): MDHEN, SYDVKM. V was shortened by 2 bases and J by 4 bases, with 9 bases between the two germline ends. There are 14 residues in the CDR3. The CDR3 spells CASSLRLNNQPQHF. In DNA, the CDR3 is TGTGCCAGCAGTTTACGTCTTAATAATCAGCCCCAGCATTTT.

This clonotype was seen at least ten times. The V call is TRBV28, the J call TRBJ1-5; no reliable D call. V dropped 2 bases and J dropped 0 bases, with 5 bases sitting between them. CDR3 length: 14 residues. Germline-derived CDR1 and CDR2 are MDHEN and SYDVKM. The CDR3 protein is CASSLRYSNQPQHF. Written as DNA, the CDR3 is TGTGCCAGCAGTTTACGGTATAGCAATCAGCCCCAGCATTTT.

This clonotype was counted only a few times. A much larger clone is a single base away; this may be a read error. This chain links TRBV28 with TRBJ1-5; D uncertain. With 2 bases removed from V and 5 bases from J, the gap between germline ends came to 13 bases. Germline CDR1 reads MDHEN; CDR2 reads SYDVKM. The CDR3 is 15 amino acids. The chain's CDR3 is CASSLSLVSDQPQHF. The DNA for the CDR3 is TGTGCCAGCAGTTTAAGTCTCGTGAGCGATCAGCCCCAGCATTTT. Supplemented by reference TRBV28 and TRBJ1-5, the full variable domain reads DVKVTQSSRYLVKRTGEKVFLECVQDMDHENMFWYRQDPGLGLRLIYFSYDVKMKEKGDIPEGYSVSREKKERFSLILESASTNQTSMYLCASSLSLVSDQPQHFGDGTRLSIL.

This clonotype was recorded a few times. The J gene is TRBJ2-5, the V gene TRBV5-1; TRBD2 aligns across 7 bases. The J call may be wrong; the DNA end is better matched by TRBJ2-7. The CDR3 is made up of 14 amino acids. CDR1 is SGHRS and CDR2 is YFSETQ in the germline V gene. The CDR3: CASSLVAGVDEQYF. CDR3 in DNA: TGCGCCAGCAGCTTGGTTGCGGGGGTGGACGAGCAGTACTTC.

The genes are TRBV27 and TRBJ1-3; 9 positions agree with TRBD1. The CDR3 length is 16 residues. The V and J ends lost 2 bases and 2 bases, in that order; junction bases with no gene match: 4. CDR1 and CDR2 from the germline V gene are MNHEY and SMNVEV (reference sequence). The CDR3 protein is CASSLTGGLPGNTIYF. The CDR3 DNA reads TGTGCCAGCAGTTTAACAGGGGGCCTCCCTGGAAACACCATATATTTT.

This chain connects TRBV7-2 to TRBJ1-6, with D hard to call. Germline V CDR1 and CDR2: SGHTA, FQGNSA. The CDR3 runs 14 residues. Trimming cost V 1 base and J 7 bases, with 8 bases left between them. As DNA, the CDR3 is TGTGCCAGCAGCTTAGTTGTCGGGAATTCACCCCTCCACTTT. As protein: CASSLVVGNSPLHF.

The gene calls are TRBV7-2 and TRBJ2-7; 7 positions match TRBD1. Trimming at V came to 0 bases and at J to 2 bases, leaving 4 bases not matched to a gene. In germline, CDR1 is SGHTA, CDR2 FQGNSA. The CDR3 totals 15 residues. The CDR3 is CASSLARDSTYEQYF. For the CDR3, the DNA is TGTGCCAGCAGCTTAGCCAGGGACAGTACCTACGAGCAGTACTTC.

This clonotype was detected ten times or more. V and J are TRBV6-5 and TRBJ1-4; D possibly corresponds to TRBD1 (6 bases). CDR1 MNHEY and CDR2 SVGAGI come from the germline V gene. The CDR3 length is 15 residues. V lost 0 bases to trimming and J lost 11 bases, with 16 bases between them. The CDR3 protein is CASSYSSREGEKLFF. In DNA form, the CDR3 reads TGTGCCAGCAGTTACTCGTCCAGGGAGGGGGAGAAACTGTTTTTT.

This rearrangement joins TRBV30 to TRBJ1-2, with 10 bases identical to TRBD1. CDR3 size: 15 residues. The V segment lost 2 bases and the J segment 5 bases; nucleotides outside the gene matches: 8. Germline loops: CDR1 GTSNPN, CDR2 SVGIG (reference sequence). In DNA form, the CDR3 reads TGTGCCTGGAGTCCGAGGGACAGGGGAGGATATGGCTACACCTTC. It yields the protein CAWSPRDRGGYGYTF.

The chain combines TRBV27 with TRBJ2-2, with unresolved D. V was pared by 6 bases and J by 5 bases, with 7 bases between. CDR1 and CDR2 (germline): MNHEY, SMNVEV (reference sequence). The CDR3 is 12 residues long. The CDR3 sequence: CASRTTTGELFF. CDR3 DNA sequence: TGTGCCAGCAGAACCACTACCGGGGAGCTGTTTTTT.

This clonotype was seen repeatedly, ten times or more. The CDR3 loop reads CASSLGTRPWDTEAFF. CDR3 sequence (DNA): TGTGCCAGCAGTTTAGGGACTCGGCCTTGGGACACTGAAGCTTTCTTT. The V and J genes are TRBV6-5 and TRBJ1-1; tentative D call: TRBD1 (5 bases). The CDR3 contains 16 residues. Germline V CDR1 and CDR2: MNHEY, SVGAGI. The V and J ends lost 4 bases and 3 bases respectively, with 18 bases between them.

Note on this clonotype: A read error likely explains this, since a far larger clone differs by one base. The rearrangement joins TRBV6-2 or TRBV6-3 to TRBJ1-1; TRBD1 aligns across 7 bases. The CDR3 loop spans 14 amino acids. CDR1 is MNHEY and CDR2 is SVGEGT in the germline V gene. Trimming took 7 bases from V and 1 from J; bases not matched to a gene: 6. This CDR3 reads CASISRGANTEAFF. CDR3 DNA: TGTGCCAGCATCAGCAGGGGGGCGAACACTGAAGCTTTCTTT.

The chain is built from TRBV28 and TRBJ2-3; D gene uncertain. With 1 base removed from V and 5 bases from J, the gap between germline ends came to 13 bases. Germline CDR1 reads MDHEN; CDR2 reads SYDVKM. The CDR3 consists of 15 residues. Here the CDR3 DNA reads TGTGCCAGCAGTTTATACGTTAGTCTTCGAGATACGCAGTATTTT. This gives the protein CASSLYVSLRDTQYF.

This clonotype has more than one count but fewer than ten. V usage is TRBV7-2 and J usage is TRBJ2-7; D possibly corresponds to TRBD1 (6 bases). The CDR3 is made up of 13 amino acids. V was trimmed by 5 bases and J by 9 bases, leaving 17 bases between them. Per germline, CDR1 SGHTA and CDR2 FQGNSA. In nucleotides, the CDR3 is TGTGCCAGCAGCAGCACAGGGTTGCTGGGGCAGTACTTC. Translating gives CASSSTGLLGQYF.

This clonotype has at least ten counts. The chain couples TRBV2 to TRBJ1-1; no reliable D call. The CDR3 covers 14 residues. Germline V gene lookup returns CDR1 SNHLY and CDR2 FYNNEI. The germline V and J ends were trimmed by 1 base and 0 bases, with 6 bases remaining between them. The CDR3 nucleotides read TGTGCCAGCAGTGAAGAGGTGGTGAACACTGAAGCTTTCTTT. It is translated as CASSEEVVNTEAFF.

This clonotype was seen a few times. The chain carries TRBV6-1 and TRBJ1-2; a weak D match, TRBD1 (6 bases). The CDR3 has 16 residues. Germline lookup yields CDR1 MNHNS and CDR2 SASEGT. V lost 6 bases to trimming and J lost 4 bases, with 21 bases between them. This CDR3 reads CASSPDSPGAGYGYTF. The CDR3 nucleotides read TGTGCCAGCAGCCCCGATAGTCCAGGGGCCGGCTATGGCTACACCTTC.

This sequence joins TRBV9 and TRBJ1-2, with D perhaps matching TRBD1 (6 bases). This CDR3 has 12 amino acids. Trimming removed 5 bases from V and 3 bases from J, with 8 bases in between. Germline V lookup: CDR1 SGDLS, CDR2 YYNGEE. Here the CDR3 DNA reads TGTGCCAGCAGGAGACAGGACTATGGCTACACCTTC. This sequence encodes CASRRQDYGYTF.

The chain uses TRBV20-1 and TRBJ2-3; 15 bases agree with TRBD2. The CDR3 is 16 amino acids. Trimming took 5 bases from V and 4 from J; bases not matched to a gene: 7. Germline CDR1 DFQATT, CDR2 SNEGSKA (reference sequence). CDR3 in DNA: TGCAGTGCTGAGGGGACTAGCGGGGGGACCCCAGATACGCAGTATTTT. This gives the protein CSAEGTSGGTPDTQYF.

This clonotype has only a few counts. The genes are TRBV12-3 or TRBV12-4 and TRBJ1-5; D may be TRBD1 (5 bases). The CDR3 spans 15 residues. V gave up 6 bases and J gave up 8 bases, with 20 bases separating them. As DNA, the CDR3 is TGTGCCAGCAGCAAAGGCCAGGGAGAAGTGAAGCCCCAGCATTTT. Translating gives CASSKGQGEVKPQHF.

The genes are TRBV4-3 and TRBJ1-2; 9 positions match TRBD1. CDR1 is LGHNA and CDR2 is YSLEER in the germline V gene. The CDR3 covers 17 residues. V gave up 1 base and J gave up 4 bases; unmatched junction bases: 10. In DNA, the CDR3 is TGCGCCAGCAGCCAAGTGTTTTACGGGACAGGGATCTATGGCTACACCTTC. As protein: CASSQVFYGTGIYGYTF.